This TCR beta chain appears in the sequencing data of a study of T cell responses to AZD1222 COVID-19 vaccine. The repertoire was sequenced with immunoSEQ multiplex PCR; TCRdb's copy has only in-frame clones and lacks some. The sample gives 120,000 to 150,000 clones, about nine tenths of which show up once; 5.1% is in the top ten. This clone came up a few times. Trimming cost V 3 bases and J 4 bases; bases outside gene matches: 11. This CDR3 comprises 17 residues. The V gene's germline CDR1 is KGHDR and CDR2 SFDVKD. This material consisted of peripheral blood, taken on day 0 of AZD1222 vaccination. The rearrangement links TRBV24-1 to TRBJ1-2, with 9 bases identical to TRBD1. This TCR derives from an adult in good health. CDR3 sequence: CATSDAGQGPGGYGYTF. In nucleotides, the CDR3 is TGTGCCACCAGTGATGCGGGACAGGGTCCCGGGGGCTATGGCTACACCTTC.